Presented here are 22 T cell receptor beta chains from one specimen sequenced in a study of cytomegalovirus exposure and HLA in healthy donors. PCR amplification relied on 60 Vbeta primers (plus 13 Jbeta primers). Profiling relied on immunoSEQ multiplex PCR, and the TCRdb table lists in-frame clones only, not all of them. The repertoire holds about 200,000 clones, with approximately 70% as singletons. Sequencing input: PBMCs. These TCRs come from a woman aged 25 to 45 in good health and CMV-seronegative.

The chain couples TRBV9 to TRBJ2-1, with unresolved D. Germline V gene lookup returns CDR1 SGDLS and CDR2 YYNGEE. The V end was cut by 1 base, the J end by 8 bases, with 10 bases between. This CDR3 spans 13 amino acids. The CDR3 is CASSVTIADEQFF. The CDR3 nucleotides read TGTGCCAGCAGCGTAACAATCGCGGATGAGCAGTTCTTC.

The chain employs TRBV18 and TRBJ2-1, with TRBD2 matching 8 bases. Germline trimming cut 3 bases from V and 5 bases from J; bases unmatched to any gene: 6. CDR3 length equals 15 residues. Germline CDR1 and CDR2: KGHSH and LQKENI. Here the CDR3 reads CASSPPLAVDNEQFF. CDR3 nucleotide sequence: TGTGCCAGCTCACCTCCACTAGCGGTAGACAATGAGCAGTTCTTC.

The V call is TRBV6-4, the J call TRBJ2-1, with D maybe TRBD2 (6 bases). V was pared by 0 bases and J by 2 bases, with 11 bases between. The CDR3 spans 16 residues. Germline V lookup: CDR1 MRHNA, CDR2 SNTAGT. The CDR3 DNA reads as TGTGCCAGCAGTGACTCAGCGGAGGGGCCCTACAATGAGCAGTTCTTC. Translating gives CASSDSAEGPYNEQFF.

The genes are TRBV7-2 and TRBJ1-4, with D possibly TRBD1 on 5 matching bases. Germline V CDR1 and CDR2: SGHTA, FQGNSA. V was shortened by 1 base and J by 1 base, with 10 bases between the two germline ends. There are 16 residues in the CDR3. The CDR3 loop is CASSLGKTVTNEKLFF. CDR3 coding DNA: TGTGCCAGCAGCTTAGGGAAGACAGTAACTAATGAAAAACTGTTTTTT. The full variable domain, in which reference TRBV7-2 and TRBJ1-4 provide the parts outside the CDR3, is GAGVSQSPSNKVTEKGKDVELRCDPISGHTALYWYRQSLGQGLEFLIYFQGNSAPDKSGLPSDRFSAERTGGSVSTLTIQRTQQEDSAVYLCASSLGKTVTNEKLFFGSGTQLSVL.

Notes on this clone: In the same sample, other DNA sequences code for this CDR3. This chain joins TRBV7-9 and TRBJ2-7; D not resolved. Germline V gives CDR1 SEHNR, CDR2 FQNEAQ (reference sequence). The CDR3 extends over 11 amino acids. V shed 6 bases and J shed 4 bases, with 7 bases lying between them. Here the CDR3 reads CASSRSYEQYF. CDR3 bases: TGTGCCAGCAGTCGGTCTTACGAGCAGTACTTC. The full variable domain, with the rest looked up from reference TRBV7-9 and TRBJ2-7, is DTGVSQNPRHKITKRGQNVTFRCDPISEHNRLYWYRQTLGQGPEFLTYFQNEAQLEKSRLLSDRFSAERPKGSFSTLEIQRTEQGDSAMYLCASSRSYEQYFGPGTRLTVT.

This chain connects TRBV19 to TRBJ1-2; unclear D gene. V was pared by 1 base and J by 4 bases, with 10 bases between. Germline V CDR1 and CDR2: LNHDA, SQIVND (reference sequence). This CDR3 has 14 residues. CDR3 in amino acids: CASSIGTDFYGYTF. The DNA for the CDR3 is TGTGCCAGTAGTATAGGAACTGATTTCTATGGCTACACCTTC.

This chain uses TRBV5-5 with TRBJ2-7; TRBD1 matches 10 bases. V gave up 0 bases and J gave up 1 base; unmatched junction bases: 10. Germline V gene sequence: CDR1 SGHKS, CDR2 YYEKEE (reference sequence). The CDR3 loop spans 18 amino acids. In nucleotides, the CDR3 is TGTGCCAGCAGCTTGGGTCCCGGGACAGGGGACCTTTCCTACGAGCAGTACTTC. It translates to CASSLGPGTGDLSYEQYF. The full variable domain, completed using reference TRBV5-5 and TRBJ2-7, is DAGVTQSPTHLIKTRGQQVTLRCSPISGHKSVSWYQQVLGQGPQFIFQYYEKEERGRGNFPDRFSARQFPNYSSELNVNALLLGDSALYLCASSLGPGTGDLSYEQYFGPGTRLTVT.

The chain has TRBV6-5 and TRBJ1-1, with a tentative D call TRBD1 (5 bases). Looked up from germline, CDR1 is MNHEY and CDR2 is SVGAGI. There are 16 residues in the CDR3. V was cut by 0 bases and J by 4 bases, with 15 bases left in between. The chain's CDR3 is CASSYSIGTGGTEAFF. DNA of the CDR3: TGTGCCAGCAGTTACTCGATAGGGACTGGAGGCACTGAAGCTTTCTTT.

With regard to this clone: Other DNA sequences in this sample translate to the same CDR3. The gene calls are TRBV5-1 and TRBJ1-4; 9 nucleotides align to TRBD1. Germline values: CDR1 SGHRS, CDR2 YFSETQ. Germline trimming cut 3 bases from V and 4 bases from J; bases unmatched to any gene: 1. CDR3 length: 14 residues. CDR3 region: CASSSGQGNEKLFF. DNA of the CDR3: TGCGCCAGCAGCTCGGGACAGGGTAATGAAAAACTGTTTTTT.

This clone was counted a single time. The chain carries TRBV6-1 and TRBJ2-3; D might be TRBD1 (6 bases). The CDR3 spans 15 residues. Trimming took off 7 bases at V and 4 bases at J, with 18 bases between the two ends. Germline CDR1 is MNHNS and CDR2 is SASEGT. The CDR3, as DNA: TGTGCCAGCACCACGTCCCAGGGGCTTTCAGATACGCAGTATTTT. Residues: CASTTSQGLSDTQYF.

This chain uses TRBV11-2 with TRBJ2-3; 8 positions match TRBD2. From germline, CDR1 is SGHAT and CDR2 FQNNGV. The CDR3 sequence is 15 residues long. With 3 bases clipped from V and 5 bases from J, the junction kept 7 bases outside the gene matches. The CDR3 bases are TGTGCCAGCAGCTTCTCGGGACTAGTTGGAGATACGCAGTATTTT. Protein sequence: CASSFSGLVGDTQYF. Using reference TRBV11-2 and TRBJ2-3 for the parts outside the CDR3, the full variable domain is EAGVAQSPRYKIIEKRQSVAFWCNPISGHATLYWYQQILGQGPKLLIQFQNNGVVDDSQLPKDRFSAERLKGVDSTLKIQPAKLEDSAVYLCASSFSGLVGDTQYFGPGTRLTVL.

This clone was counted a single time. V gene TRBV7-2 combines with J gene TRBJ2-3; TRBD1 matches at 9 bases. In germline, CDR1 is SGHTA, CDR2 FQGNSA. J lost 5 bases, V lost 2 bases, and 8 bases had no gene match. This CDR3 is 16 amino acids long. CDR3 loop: CASSLRVGTGRDTQYF. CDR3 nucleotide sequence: TGTGCCAGCAGCTTAAGGGTCGGGACAGGGAGAGATACGCAGTATTTT.

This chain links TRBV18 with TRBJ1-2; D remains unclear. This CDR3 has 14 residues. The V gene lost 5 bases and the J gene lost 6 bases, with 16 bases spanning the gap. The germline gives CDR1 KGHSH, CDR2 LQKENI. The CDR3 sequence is CASSSSEGSHGYTF. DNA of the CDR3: TGTGCCAGCTCATCATCCGAGGGTTCCCATGGCTACACCTTC.

The CDR3 sequence: CASFNTRGETQYF. The CDR3 DNA reads TGCGCCAGCTTTAATACCCGGGGAGAGACCCAGTACTTC. V and J are TRBV5-1 and TRBJ2-5; D is possibly TRBD2 (5 bases). The germline V gene encodes CDR1 SGHRS and CDR2 YFSETQ. V lost 7 bases to trimming and J lost 4 bases, with 14 bases between them. This CDR3 comprises 13 residues.

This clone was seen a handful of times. CDR3 loop: CASGGPGTGVLFGYTF. The CDR3 bases are TGTGCCAGCGGGGGCCCTGGGACAGGGGTGCTCTTCGGCTACACCTTC. The chain employs TRBV19 and TRBJ1-2, with TRBD1 identical over 10 bases. Germline CDR1 is LNHDA and CDR2 is SQIVND (reference sequence). J was trimmed by 8 bases and V by 9 bases; bases with no gene match: 18. The CDR3 is made up of 16 amino acids.

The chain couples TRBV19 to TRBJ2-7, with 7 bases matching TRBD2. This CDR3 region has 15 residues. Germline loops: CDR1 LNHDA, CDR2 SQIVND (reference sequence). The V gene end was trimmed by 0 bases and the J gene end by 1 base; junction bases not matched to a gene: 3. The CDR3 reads CASSIERGLSYEQYF. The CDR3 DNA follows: TGTGCCAGTAGTATAGAGCGGGGGTTGTCCTACGAGCAGTACTTC.

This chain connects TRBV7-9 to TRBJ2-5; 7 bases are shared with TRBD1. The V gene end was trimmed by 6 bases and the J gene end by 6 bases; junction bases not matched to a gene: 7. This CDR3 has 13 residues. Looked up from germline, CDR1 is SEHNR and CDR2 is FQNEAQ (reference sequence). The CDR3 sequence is CASSVTGLKTQYF. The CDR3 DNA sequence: TGTGCCAGCAGTGTGACAGGGTTGAAGACCCAGTACTTC.

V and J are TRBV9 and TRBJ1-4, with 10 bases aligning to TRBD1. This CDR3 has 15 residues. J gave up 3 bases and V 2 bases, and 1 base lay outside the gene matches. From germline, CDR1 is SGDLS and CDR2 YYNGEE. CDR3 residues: CASSVGQGANEKLFF. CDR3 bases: TGTGCCAGCAGCGTTGGACAGGGGGCTAATGAAAAACTGTTTTTT.

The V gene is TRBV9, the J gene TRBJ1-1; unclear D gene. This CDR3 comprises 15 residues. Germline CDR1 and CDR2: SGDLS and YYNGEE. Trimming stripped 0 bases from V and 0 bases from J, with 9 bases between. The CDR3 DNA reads TGTGCCAGCAGCGTAGGCCCAGTCATGAACACTGAAGCTTTCTTT. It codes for CASSVGPVMNTEAFF.

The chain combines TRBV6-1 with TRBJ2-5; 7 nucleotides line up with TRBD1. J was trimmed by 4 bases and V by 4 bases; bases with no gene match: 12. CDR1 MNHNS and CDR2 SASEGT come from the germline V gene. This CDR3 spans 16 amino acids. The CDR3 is CASSALGQGVRETQYF. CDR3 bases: TGTGCCAGCAGTGCCCTTGGGCAGGGGGTTCGAGAGACCCAGTACTTC.

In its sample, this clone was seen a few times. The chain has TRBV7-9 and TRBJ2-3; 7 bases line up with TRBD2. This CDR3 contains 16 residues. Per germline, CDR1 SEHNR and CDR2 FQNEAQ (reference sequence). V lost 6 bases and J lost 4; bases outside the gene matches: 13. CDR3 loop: CASRPPGLRTADTQYF. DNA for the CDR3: TGTGCCAGCAGACCACCGGGACTACGCACTGCAGATACGCAGTATTTT.

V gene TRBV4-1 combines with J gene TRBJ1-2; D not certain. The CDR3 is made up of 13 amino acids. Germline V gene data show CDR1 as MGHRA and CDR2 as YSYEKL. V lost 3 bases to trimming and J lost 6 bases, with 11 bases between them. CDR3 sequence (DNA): TGCGCCAGCAGCCATATAGCCCCGAATGGCTACACCTTC. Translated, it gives CASSHIAPNGYTF.